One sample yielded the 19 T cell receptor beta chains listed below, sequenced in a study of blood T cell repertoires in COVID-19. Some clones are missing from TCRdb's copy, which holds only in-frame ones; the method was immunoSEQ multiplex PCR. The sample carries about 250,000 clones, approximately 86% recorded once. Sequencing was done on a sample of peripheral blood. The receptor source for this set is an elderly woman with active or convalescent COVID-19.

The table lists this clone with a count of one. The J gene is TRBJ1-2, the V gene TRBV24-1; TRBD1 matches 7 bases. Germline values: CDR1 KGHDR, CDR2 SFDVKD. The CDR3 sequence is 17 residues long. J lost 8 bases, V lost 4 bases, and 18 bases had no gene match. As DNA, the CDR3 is TGTGCCACCAGTGACTCGACCACAACAGGGGCCGTAGGGGGCTACACCTTC. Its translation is CATSDSTTTGAVGGYTF.

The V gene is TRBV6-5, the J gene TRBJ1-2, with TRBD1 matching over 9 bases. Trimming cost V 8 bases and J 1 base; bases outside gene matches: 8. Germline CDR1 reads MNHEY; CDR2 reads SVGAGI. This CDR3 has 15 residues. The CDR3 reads CASRPGQGNNYGYTF. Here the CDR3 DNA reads TGTGCCAGCCGACCTGGACAGGGGAATAACTATGGCTACACCTTC.

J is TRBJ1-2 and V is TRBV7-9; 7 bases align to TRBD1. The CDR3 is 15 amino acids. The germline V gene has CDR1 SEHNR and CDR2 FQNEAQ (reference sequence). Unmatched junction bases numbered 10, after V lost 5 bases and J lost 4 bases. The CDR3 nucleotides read TGTGCCAGCAGCAGCCAGACAGGGTATCCCTATGGCTACACCTTC. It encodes CASSSQTGYPYGYTF. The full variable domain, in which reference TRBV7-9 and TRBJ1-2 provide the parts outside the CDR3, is DTGVSQNPRHKITKRGQNVTFRCDPISEHNRLYWYRQTLGQGPEFLTYFQNEAQLEKSRLLSDRFSAERPKGSFSTLEIQRTEQGDSAMYLCASSSQTGYPYGYTFGSGTRLTVV.

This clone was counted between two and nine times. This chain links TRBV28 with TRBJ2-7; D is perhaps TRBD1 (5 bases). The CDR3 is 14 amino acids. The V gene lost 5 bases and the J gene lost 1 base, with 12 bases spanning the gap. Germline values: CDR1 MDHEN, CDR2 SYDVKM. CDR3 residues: CASSTPQGSYEQYF. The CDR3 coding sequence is TGTGCCAGCAGTACCCCGCAGGGTTCCTACGAGCAGTACTTC.

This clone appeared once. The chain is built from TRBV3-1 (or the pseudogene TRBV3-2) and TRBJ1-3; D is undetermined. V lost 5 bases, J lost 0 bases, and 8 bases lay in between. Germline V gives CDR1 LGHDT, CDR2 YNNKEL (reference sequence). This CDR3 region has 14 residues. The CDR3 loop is CASSTQSSGNTIYF. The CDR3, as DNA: TGTGCCAGCAGCACACAGAGCTCTGGAAACACCATATATTTT.

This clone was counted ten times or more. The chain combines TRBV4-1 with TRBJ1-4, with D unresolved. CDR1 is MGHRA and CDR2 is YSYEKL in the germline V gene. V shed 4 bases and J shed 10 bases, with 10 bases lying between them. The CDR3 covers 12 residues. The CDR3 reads CASSPLFGKLFF. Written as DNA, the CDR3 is TGCGCCAGCAGCCCCCTTTTCGGAAAACTGTTTTTT.

The CDR3 sequence is CASSLTSGTYEQYF. In DNA form, the CDR3 reads TGTGCCAGCAGTCTGACTAGCGGAACCTACGAGCAGTACTTC. The J gene is TRBJ2-7, the V gene TRBV6-2 or TRBV6-3; 9 bases agree with TRBD2. Trimming took 5 bases from V and 2 from J; bases not matched to a gene: 4. Per germline, CDR1 MNHEY and CDR2 SVGEGT. The length of the CDR3 is 14 residues.

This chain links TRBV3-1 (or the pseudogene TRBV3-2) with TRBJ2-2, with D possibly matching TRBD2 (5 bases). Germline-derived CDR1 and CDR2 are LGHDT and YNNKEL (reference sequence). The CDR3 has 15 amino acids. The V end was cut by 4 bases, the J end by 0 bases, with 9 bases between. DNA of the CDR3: TGTGCCAGCAGCCCGGACTCTGCGAACACCGGGGAGCTGTTTTTT. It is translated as CASSPDSANTGELFF.

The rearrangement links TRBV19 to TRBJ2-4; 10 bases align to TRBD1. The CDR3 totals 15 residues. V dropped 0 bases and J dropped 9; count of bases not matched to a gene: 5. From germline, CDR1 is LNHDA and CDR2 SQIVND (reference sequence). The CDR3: CASSIEDRGYAIQYF. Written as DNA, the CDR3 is TGTGCCAGTAGTATAGAGGACAGGGGGTATGCCATTCAGTACTTC.

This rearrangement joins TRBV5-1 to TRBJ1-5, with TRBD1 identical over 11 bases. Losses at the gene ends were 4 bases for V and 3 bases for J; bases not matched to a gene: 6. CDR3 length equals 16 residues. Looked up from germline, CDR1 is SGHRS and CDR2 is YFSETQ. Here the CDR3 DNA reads TGCGCCAGCAGCCCGGGACAGGGGGACAACAATCAGCCCCAGCATTTT. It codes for CASSPGQGDNNQPQHF.

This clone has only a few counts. The CDR3 nucleotides read TGCGCCAGCAGCCGGGCTCGAACTGCGAGTAGCTCCTACGAGCAGTACTTC. Amino acids: CASSRARTASSSYEQYF. V usage is TRBV4-1 and J usage is TRBJ2-7; D gene ambiguous. This CDR3 has 17 amino acids. Trimming removed 4 bases at V and 0 bases at J, with 19 bases between. Germline assignment: CDR1 MGHRA and CDR2 YSYEKL.

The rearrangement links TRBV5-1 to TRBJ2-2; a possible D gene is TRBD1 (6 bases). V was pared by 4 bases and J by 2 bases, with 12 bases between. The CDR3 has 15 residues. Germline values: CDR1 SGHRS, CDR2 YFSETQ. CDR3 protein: CASSPQGPNTGELFF. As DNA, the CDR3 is TGCGCCAGCAGCCCACAGGGACCCAACACCGGGGAGCTGTTTTTT.

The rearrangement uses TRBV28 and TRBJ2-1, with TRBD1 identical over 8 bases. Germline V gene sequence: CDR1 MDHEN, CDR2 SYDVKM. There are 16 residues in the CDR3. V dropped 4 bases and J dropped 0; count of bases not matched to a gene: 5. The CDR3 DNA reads TGTGCCAGCAGTTCAGGGGGCCACCCCTCCTACAATGAGCAGTTCTTC. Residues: CASSSGGHPSYNEQFF. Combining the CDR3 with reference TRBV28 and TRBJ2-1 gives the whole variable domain DVKVTQSSRYLVKRTGEKVFLECVQDMDHENMFWYRQDPGLGLRLIYFSYDVKMKEKGDIPEGYSVSREKKERFSLILESASTNQTSMYLCASSSGGHPSYNEQFFGPGTRLTVL.

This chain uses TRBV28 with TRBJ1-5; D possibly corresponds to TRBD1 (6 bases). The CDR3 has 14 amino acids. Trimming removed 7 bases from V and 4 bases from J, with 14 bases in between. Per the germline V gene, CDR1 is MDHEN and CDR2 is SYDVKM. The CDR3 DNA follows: TGTGCCAGCAACCGACAGGTACTGAATCAGCCCCAGCATTTT. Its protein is CASNRQVLNQPQHF.

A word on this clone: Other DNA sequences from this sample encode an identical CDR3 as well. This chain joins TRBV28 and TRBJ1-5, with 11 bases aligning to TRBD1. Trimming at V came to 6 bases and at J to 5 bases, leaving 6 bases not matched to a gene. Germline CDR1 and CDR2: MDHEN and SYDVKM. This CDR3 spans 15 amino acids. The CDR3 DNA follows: TGTGCCAGCAGCCTCGTGGGACAGGGGGATCAGCCCCAGCATTTT. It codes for CASSLVGQGDQPQHF.

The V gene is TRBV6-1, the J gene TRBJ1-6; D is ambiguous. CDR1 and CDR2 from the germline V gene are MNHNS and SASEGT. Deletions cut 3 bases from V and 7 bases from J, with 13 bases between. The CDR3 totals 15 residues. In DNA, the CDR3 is TGTGCCAGCAGTGAGAGGGAGACGGGAAATTCACCCCTCCACTTT. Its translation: CASSERETGNSPLHF.

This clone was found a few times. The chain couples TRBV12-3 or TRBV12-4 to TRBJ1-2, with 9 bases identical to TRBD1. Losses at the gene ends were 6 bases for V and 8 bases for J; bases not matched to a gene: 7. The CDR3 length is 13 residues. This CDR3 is CASSLDRGWGYTF. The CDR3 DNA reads TGTGCCAGCAGCCTAGACAGGGGGTGGGGCTACACCTTC.

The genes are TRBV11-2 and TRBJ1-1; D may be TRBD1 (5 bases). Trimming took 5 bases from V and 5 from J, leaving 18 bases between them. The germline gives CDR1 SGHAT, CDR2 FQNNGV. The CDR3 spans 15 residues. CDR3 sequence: CASSGVRGAGTEAFF. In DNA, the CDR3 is TGTGCCAGCAGCGGAGTGAGGGGCGCGGGGACTGAAGCTTTCTTT.

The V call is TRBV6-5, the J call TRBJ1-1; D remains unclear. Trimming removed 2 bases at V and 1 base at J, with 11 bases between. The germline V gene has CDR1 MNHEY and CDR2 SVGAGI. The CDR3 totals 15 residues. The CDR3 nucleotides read TGTGCCAGCAGTTACGGAGGACTTAAGAACACTGAAGCTTTCTTT. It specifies CASSYGGLKNTEAFF.